The next 23 T cell receptor beta chains were all read from a single sample in a study of blood T cell repertoires in COVID-19. The protocol was immunoSEQ multiplex PCR, while the TCRdb copy is restricted to in-frame clones and leaves out a portion. The table shows 150,000 or so clones, with over 70% occurring only once. The sample was PBMCs or T cells enriched from blood (not recorded which). The source of these receptors is a woman aged 45 to 65 in a cohort exposed to, infected with or recovered from COVID-19 (not recorded which).

The chain recombines TRBV21-1 with TRBJ1-1. TRBV21-1 is tagged as a pseudogene. The CDR3 spans 13 residues. CDR3 nucleotides: TGTGCCAGCACCTCAGGATTCGAGCGGAAAGCTTTCTTT. As protein: CASTSGFERKAFF.

V usage is TRBV2 and J usage is TRBJ1-3; no clear D gene. From germline, CDR1 is SNHLY and CDR2 FYNNEI. CDR3 length: 16 amino acids. V lost 3 bases and J 0 bases, leaving 12 bases between the germline ends. The CDR3 here is CASSDLLDYSGNTIYF. The CDR3 nucleotides are TGTGCCAGCAGTGACCTTCTAGACTACTCTGGAAACACCATATATTTT.

V usage is TRBV13 and J usage is TRBJ2-7, with 11 positions matching TRBD2. This CDR3 region has 17 residues. J was trimmed by 1 base and V by 5 bases; bases with no gene match: 10. CDR1 and CDR2 from the germline V gene are PRHDT and FYEKMQ (reference sequence). The CDR3 loop reads CASSPAGLADSSYEQYF. The CDR3 DNA reads TGTGCCAGCAGCCCCGCGGGACTAGCGGACAGTTCCTACGAGCAGTACTTC. The complete variable domain, with remaining parts taken from reference TRBV13 and TRBJ2-7, reads AAGVIQSPRHLIKEKRETATLKCYPIPRHDTVYWYQQGPGQDPQFLISFYEKMQSDKGSIPDRFSAQQFSDYHSELNMSSLELGDSALYFCASSPAGLADSSYEQYFGPGTRLTVT.

The rearrangement uses TRBV15 and TRBJ2-7; 7 bases agree with TRBD2. The CDR3 totals 15 residues. Germline V gene sequence: CDR1 LNHNV, CDR2 YYDKDF (reference sequence). V lost 2 bases to trimming and J lost 1 base; unmatched junction nucleotides: 5. CDR3 in amino acids: CATSRIASGSYEQYF. CDR3 coding DNA: TGTGCCACCAGCAGAATCGCTAGCGGATCCTACGAGCAGTACTTC.

The gene calls are TRBV7-2 and TRBJ1-5; D is unresolved. Germline V gene data show CDR1 as SGHTA and CDR2 as FQGNSA. This CDR3 contains 15 residues. V lost 2 bases and J 3 bases, leaving 11 bases between the germline ends. The CDR3 DNA reads as TGTGCCAGCAGCTTATCCCGAGAAATCAATCAGCCCCAGCATTTT. Translation gives CASSLSREINQPQHF. Together with reference TRBV7-2 and TRBJ1-5, the CDR3 gives the full variable domain: GAGVSQSPSNKVTEKGKDVELRCDPISGHTALYWYRQSLGQGLEFLIYFQGNSAPDKSGLPSDRFSAERTGGSVSTLTIQRTQQEDSAVYLCASSLSREINQPQHFGDGTRLSIL.

Only one count was recorded for this clone. This chain links TRBV6-1 with TRBJ2-7; possibly TRBD2 for D (6 bases). V was pared by 0 bases and J by 3 bases, with 9 bases between. CDR3 length equals 14 residues. In germline, CDR1 is MNHNS, CDR2 SASEGT. The CDR3 spells CASSEATRNYEQYF. For the CDR3, the DNA is TGTGCCAGCAGTGAAGCGACTAGGAACTACGAGCAGTACTTC.

This clone was seen only once. This chain joins TRBV7-9 and TRBJ2-5, with 11 bases lining up with TRBD2. CDR1 and CDR2 (germline): SEHNR, FQNEAQ (reference sequence). This CDR3 is 17 amino acids long. The trim removed 1 base at V and 4 bases at J, leaving 8 bases unmatched. As DNA, the CDR3 is TGTGCCAGCAGCTTAGGGGCACTAGCGGGAGTTCGAGAGACCCAGTACTTC. Amino acids: CASSLGALAGVRETQYF.

This clone was found once. The V gene is TRBV20-1, the J gene TRBJ1-6, with TRBD1 as a possible D gene (5 bases). V lost 3 bases and J lost 5, with 11 bases in between. Germline lookup yields CDR1 DFQATT and CDR2 SNEGSKA (reference sequence). This CDR3 contains 14 residues. In DNA, the CDR3 is TGCAGTGCTAGTATTGGCAGGGATAATTCACCCCTCCACTTT. Protein: CSASIGRDNSPLHF.

This chain connects TRBV2 to TRBJ1-3; possibly TRBD1 for D (5 bases). Trimming cost V 5 bases and J 0 bases, with 14 bases left between them. Germline CDR1 and CDR2: SNHLY and FYNNEI. This CDR3 region has 16 residues. CDR3 amino acids: CASSIKQGISGNTIYF. The CDR3 region has the DNA TGTGCCAGCAGTATTAAGCAGGGTATCTCTGGAAACACCATATATTTT.

V and J are TRBV20-1 and TRBJ1-1, with D hard to call. Germline CDR1 and CDR2: DFQATT and SNEGSKA (reference sequence). V was trimmed by 3 bases and J by 4 bases, leaving 9 bases between them. This CDR3 region has 12 residues. The CDR3 bases are TGCAGTGCTAGTCTGTTCGGCACTGAAGCTTTCTTT. Translated, it gives CSASLFGTEAFF.

In this sample, this clone turned up a few times. Written as DNA, the CDR3 is TGTGCCAGCAGCTTAGCCCAGAGGACGGGGTCGAACGAGCAGTACTTC. As protein: CASSLAQRTGSNEQYF. The rearrangement links TRBV7-2 to TRBJ2-7; the D gene is possibly TRBD2 (5 bases). Looked up from germline, CDR1 is SGHTA and CDR2 is FQGNSA. V lost 0 bases, J lost 5 bases, and 17 bases lay in between. The CDR3 has 16 residues.

The chain employs TRBV2 and TRBJ2-7; perhaps TRBD1 as D (6 bases). Trimming removed 7 bases from V and 3 bases from J, with 13 bases in between. Germline CDR1 and CDR2: SNHLY and FYNNEI. This CDR3 region has 13 residues. CDR3: CASIRDIDYEQYF. In DNA form, the CDR3 reads TGTGCCAGCATACGGGACATCGACTACGAGCAGTACTTC.

The chain employs TRBV19 and TRBJ1-4; D perhaps matches TRBD1 (6 bases). V dropped 9 bases and J dropped 8 bases, with 13 bases sitting between them. This CDR3 is 12 amino acids long. Germline V gene data show CDR1 as LNHDA and CDR2 as SQIVND (reference sequence). Here the CDR3 reads CASRGLNEKLFF. CDR3 nucleotides: TGTGCCAGCAGGGGATTAAACGAAAAACTGTTTTTT.

This clone showed up just once. This rearrangement joins TRBV2 to TRBJ2-7; 8 bases agree with TRBD2. Trimming at V came to 3 bases and at J to 2 bases, leaving 3 bases not matched to a gene. The CDR3 totals 14 residues. Germline V lookup: CDR1 SNHLY, CDR2 FYNNEI. CDR3 nucleotide sequence: TGTGCCAGCAGTGAGTGGCGGGAGGCCTACGAGCAGTACTTC. It is translated as CASSEWREAYEQYF.

This clone showed up just once. The chain is built from TRBV2 and TRBJ2-7, with 7 positions matching TRBD2. Germline CDR1 is SNHLY and CDR2 is FYNNEI. V was pared by 0 bases and J by 7 bases, with 9 bases of the junction left unmatched. The CDR3 covers 15 residues. The CDR3 sequence is CASSEALTGTTEQYF. The CDR3 nucleotides read TGTGCCAGCAGTGAAGCGCTGACGGGGACTACGGAGCAGTACTTC.

The rearrangement uses TRBV5-1 and TRBJ2-7; TRBD2 aligns across 11 bases. Germline V CDR1 and CDR2: SGHRS, YFSETQ. The CDR3 spans 17 residues. V lost 3 bases, J lost 0 bases, and 8 bases stayed unmatched. CDR3 sequence: CASSSRTSGFRSYEQYF. The DNA for the CDR3 is TGCGCCAGCAGCTCACGGACTAGCGGGTTCCGCTCCTACGAGCAGTACTTC.

This clone came up a few times. The J gene is TRBJ1-1, the V gene TRBV15, with D possibly being TRBD1 (5 bases). The CDR3 runs 18 residues. V shed 3 bases and J shed 1 base, with 21 bases lying between them. Germline V gene sequence: CDR1 LNHNV, CDR2 YYDKDF (reference sequence). Written as DNA, the CDR3 is TGTGCCACCAGCAGCCTAAAGCAGGGCGGAATGGGGAACACTGAAGCTTTCTTT. This codes for CATSSLKQGGMGNTEAFF. Full variable domain (missing parts from reference TRBV15 and TRBJ1-1): DAMVIQNPRYQVTQFGKPVTLSCSQTLNHNVMYWYQQKSSQAPKLLFHYYDKDFNNEADTPDNFQSRRPNTSFCFLDIRSPGLGDTAMYLCATSSLKQGGMGNTEAFFGQGTRLTVV.

This clone was seen a single time. The gene calls are TRBV28 and TRBJ2-7; TRBD2 agrees at 7 bases. Germline assignment: CDR1 MDHEN and CDR2 SYDVKM. The CDR3 is 15 amino acids. The junction had 7 bases not matched to a gene; V was cut back by 3 bases and J by 2 bases. This CDR3 is CASSFPGTKPYEQYF. In DNA, the CDR3 is TGTGCCAGCAGTTTCCCAGGGACTAAACCCTACGAGCAGTACTTC.

The chain carries TRBV5-1 and TRBJ2-1; 13 nucleotides align to TRBD2. CDR1 SGHRS and CDR2 YFSETQ come from the germline V gene. With 0 bases clipped from V and 5 bases from J, the junction kept 2 bases outside the gene matches. The CDR3 extends over 16 amino acids. In DNA, the CDR3 is TGCGCCAGCAGCTTGGAGGGGACTAGCGGGAACAATGAGCAGTTCTTC. Translation: CASSLEGTSGNNEQFF.

This chain links TRBV6-5 with TRBJ1-1, with D uncertain. This CDR3 is built from 14 residues. Germline-derived CDR1 and CDR2 are MNHEY and SVGAGI. The ends were cut back, 6 bases at V and 0 bases at J, with 11 bases in the middle. CDR3 region: CASSPEGLNTEAFF. The DNA of the CDR3 is TGTGCCAGCAGCCCCGAGGGCTTGAACACTGAAGCTTTCTTT.

The chain combines TRBV4-1 with TRBJ2-5; 9 bases match TRBD1. The V gene end was trimmed by 3 bases and the J gene end by 1 base; junction bases not matched to a gene: 3. This CDR3 spans 15 amino acids. The germline CDR1 and CDR2 sequences are MGHRA and YSYEKL. The CDR3 DNA reads as TGCGCCAGCAGCCAGACACAGGGGGCCCAAGAGACCCAGTACTTC. Amino acids: CASSQTQGAQETQYF.

This chain uses TRBV7-3 with TRBJ1-1, with 8 bases that match TRBD1. The CDR3 runs to 14 residues. From germline, CDR1 is SGHTA and CDR2 FQGTGA. The V gene end was trimmed by 6 bases and the J gene end by 3 bases; junction bases not matched to a gene: 6. The CDR3 sequence: CASRPTGEDTEAFF. The CDR3 DNA follows: TGTGCCAGCAGGCCGACAGGGGAGGACACTGAAGCTTTCTTT.

Worth noting for this clone: Germline is not matched at one junction end, which may reflect a read error. The sample holds other DNA sequences that translate to the same CDR3. This chain uses TRBV3-1 (or the pseudogene TRBV3-2) with TRBJ2-7; no clear D gene. CDR1 and CDR2 (germline): LGHDT, YNNKEL (reference sequence). The CDR3 extends over 14 amino acids. The CDR3 protein is CASSQEAALEEQYF. The CDR3, as DNA: TGTGCCAGCAGCCAAGAGGCAGCCCTAGAAGAGCAGTACTTT.